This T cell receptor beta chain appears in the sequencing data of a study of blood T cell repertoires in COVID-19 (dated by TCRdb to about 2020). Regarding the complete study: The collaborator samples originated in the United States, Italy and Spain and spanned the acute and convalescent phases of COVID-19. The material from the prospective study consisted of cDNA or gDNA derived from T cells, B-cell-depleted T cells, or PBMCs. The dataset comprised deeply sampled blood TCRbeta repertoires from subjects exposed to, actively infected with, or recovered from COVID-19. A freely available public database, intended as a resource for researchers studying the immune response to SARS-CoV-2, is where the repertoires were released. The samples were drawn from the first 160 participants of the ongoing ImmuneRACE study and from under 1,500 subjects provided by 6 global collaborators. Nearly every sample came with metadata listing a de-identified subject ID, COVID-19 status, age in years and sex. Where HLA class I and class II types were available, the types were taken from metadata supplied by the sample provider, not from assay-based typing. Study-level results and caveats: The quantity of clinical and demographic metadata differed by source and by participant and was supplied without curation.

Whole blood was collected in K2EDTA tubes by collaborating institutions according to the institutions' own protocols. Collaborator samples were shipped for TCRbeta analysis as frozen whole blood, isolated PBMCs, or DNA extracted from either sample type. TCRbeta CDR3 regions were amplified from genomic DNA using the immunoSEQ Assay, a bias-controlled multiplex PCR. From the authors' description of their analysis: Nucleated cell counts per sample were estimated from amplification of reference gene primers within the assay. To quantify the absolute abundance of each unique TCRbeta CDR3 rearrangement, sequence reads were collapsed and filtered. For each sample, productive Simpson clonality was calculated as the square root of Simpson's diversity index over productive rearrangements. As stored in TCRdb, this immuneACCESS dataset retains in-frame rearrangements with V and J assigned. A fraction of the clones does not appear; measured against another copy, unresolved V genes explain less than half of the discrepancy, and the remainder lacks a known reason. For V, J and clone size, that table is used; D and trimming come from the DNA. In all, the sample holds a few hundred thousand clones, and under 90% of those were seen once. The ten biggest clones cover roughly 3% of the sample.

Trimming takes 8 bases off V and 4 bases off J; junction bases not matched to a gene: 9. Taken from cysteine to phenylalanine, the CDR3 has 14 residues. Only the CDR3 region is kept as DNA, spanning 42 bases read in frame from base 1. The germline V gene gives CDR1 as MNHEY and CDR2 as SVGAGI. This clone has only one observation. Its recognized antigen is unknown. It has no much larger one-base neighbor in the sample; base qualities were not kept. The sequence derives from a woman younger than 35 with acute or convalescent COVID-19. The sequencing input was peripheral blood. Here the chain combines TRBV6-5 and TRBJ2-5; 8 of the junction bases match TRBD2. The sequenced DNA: TGTGCCAGCTGGACTAGCCAGCTTGGAGAGACCCAGTACTTC. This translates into CASWTSQLGETQYF.